These 14 T cell receptor beta chains were sequenced from one sample in a study of blood T cell repertoires in COVID-19. Sequenced by immunoSEQ multiplex PCR; TCRdb stores in-frame clones only, minus some. The sample carries about 24,000 clones, 90% to 95% recorded once. What was sequenced was peripheral blood. All receptors come from a man between 65 and 85 years old with active COVID-19.

This rearrangement joins TRBV24-1 to TRBJ1-5; the D gene is possibly TRBD1 (5 bases). Germline V gene data show CDR1 as KGHDR and CDR2 as SFDVKD. The CDR3 spans 15 residues. Trimming took off 5 bases at V and 0 bases at J, with 10 bases between the two ends. This CDR3 is CATSAGHYSNQPQHF. The CDR3 DNA is TGTGCCACCAGTGCAGGGCATTATAGCAATCAGCCCCAGCATTTT.

The CDR3 reads CASRLDPPGYEQYF. In nucleotides, the CDR3 is TGTGCAAGTCGCTTAGACCCACCGGGATACGAGCAGTACTTC. V usage is TRBV12-2 and J usage is TRBJ2-7; the table's D call of TRBD2 was not tested on the DNA. TRBV12-2 corresponds to a pseudogene. CDR3 length equals 14 residues.

This chain joins TRBV28 and TRBJ2-1; 7 positions match TRBD2. The CDR3 sequence is 15 residues long. Germline V gene data show CDR1 as MDHEN and CDR2 as SYDVKM. The trim removed 6 bases at V and 4 bases at J, leaving 9 bases unmatched. As DNA, the CDR3 is TGTGCCAGCAGCATCGGGGCTAGCGGATACAATGAGCAGTTCTTC. This encodes CASSIGASGYNEQFF. The entire variable domain, with the rest obtained from reference TRBV28 and TRBJ2-1, is as follows: DVKVTQSSRYLVKRTGEKVFLECVQDMDHENMFWYRQDPGLGLRLIYFSYDVKMKEKGDIPEGYSVSREKKERFSLILESASTNQTSMYLCASSIGASGYNEQFFGPGTRLTVL.

V gene TRBV5-8 combines with J gene TRBJ1-6; D is unresolved. Between the trimmed V and J ends, which lost 1 base and 0 bases, there was a span of 5 bases. CDR3 length: 15 residues. CDR1 and CDR2 from the germline V gene are SGHTS and YDEGEE. The CDR3 loop is CASSLPSSYNSPLHF. In DNA, the CDR3 is TGTGCCAGCAGCTTGCCGAGCTCCTATAATTCACCCCTCCACTTT.

V is TRBV28 and J is TRBJ2-1; TRBD2 matches 8 bases. The CDR3 totals 13 residues. Germline CDR1 and CDR2: MDHEN and SYDVKM. Unmatched junction bases numbered 12, after V lost 5 bases and J lost 15 bases. The CDR3 region is CASSPRGGGWLFF. As DNA, the CDR3 is TGTGCCAGCAGTCCCCGGGGGGGAGGGTGGCTGTTCTTC.

The chain employs TRBV12-3 or TRBV12-4 and TRBJ2-5; the match to TRBD1 covers 7 bases. The CDR3 length is 13 residues. Unmatched junction bases numbered 2, after V lost 4 bases and J lost 3 bases. CDR3 sequence (DNA): TGTGCCAGCAGTTGGACAGGTGAAGAGACCCAGTACTTC. This encodes CASSWTGEETQYF.

V usage is TRBV3-1 (or the pseudogene TRBV3-2) and J usage is TRBJ2-1; tentative D call: TRBD2 (6 bases). This CDR3 comprises 14 residues. The germline V gene has CDR1 LGHDT and CDR2 YNNKEL (reference sequence). V lost 4 bases to trimming and J lost 5 bases, with 12 bases between them. The CDR3 DNA reads as TGTGCCAGCAGCCCAGCTGGGGGGAACAATGAGCAGTTCTTC. Its translation is CASSPAGGNNEQFF.

This chain uses TRBV5-6 with TRBJ2-3, with a possible D match to TRBD1 (5 bases). Germline V gene data show CDR1 as SGHDT and CDR2 as YYEEEE. This CDR3 has 15 residues. Trimming removed 5 bases at V and 1 base at J, with 14 bases between. CDR3 in amino acids: CASRAVGAGTDTQYF. CDR3 in DNA: TGTGCCAGCAGGGCAGTTGGGGCCGGCACAGATACGCAGTATTTT.

The chain couples TRBV5-1 to TRBJ1-2; 9 positions agree with TRBD1. J gave up 1 base and V 4 bases, and 11 bases lay outside the gene matches. This CDR3 has 17 amino acids. CDR1 and CDR2 (germline): SGHRS, YFSETQ. The CDR3 coding sequence is TGCGCCAGCAGCCCGGGACAGGGAAGGTCTCTTAACTATGGCTACACCTTC. This encodes CASSPGQGRSLNYGYTF.

This rearrangement joins TRBV4-1 to TRBJ2-3; 7 bases line up with TRBD2. The CDR3 has 16 amino acids. Germline V gives CDR1 MGHRA, CDR2 YSYEKL. V trimming: 4 bases; J trimming: 4 bases; junction bases outside the gene matches: 11. CDR3 in amino acids: CASSLTLAGRADTQYF. The CDR3 region has the DNA TGCGCCAGCAGCCTGACTTTAGCGGGTAGGGCAGATACGCAGTATTTT.

V usage is TRBV5-5 and J usage is TRBJ1-4; the match to TRBD1 covers 8 bases. Germline-derived CDR1 and CDR2 are SGHKS and YYEKEE (reference sequence). The CDR3 spans 17 residues. The V and J ends lost 1 base and 0 bases, in that order; junction bases with no gene match: 5. CDR3 DNA sequence: TGTGCCAGCAGCTTGTCCCCACAGGGGGCAACTAATGAAAAACTGTTTTTT. Its protein is CASSLSPQGATNEKLFF.

V and J are TRBV18 and TRBJ2-6; 7 bases agree with TRBD1. Germline CDR1 and CDR2: KGHSH and LQKENI. V lost 3 bases, J lost 0 bases, and 5 bases stayed unmatched. The CDR3 loop spans 17 amino acids. The DNA for the CDR3 is TGTGCCAGCTCACCCCGGACAGGTGGCTCTGGGGCCAACGTCCTGACTTTC. It yields the protein CASSPRTGGSGANVLTF.

The rearrangement links TRBV10-3 to TRBJ2-5; TRBD2 agrees at 12 bases. Germline CDR1 and CDR2: ENHRY and SYGVKD. This CDR3 region has 18 residues. Trimming removed 2 bases from V and 3 bases from J; junction bases left unmatched: 10. In nucleotides, the CDR3 is TGTGCCATCAGTGAGCCCGGTGAGACTAGCGGGAGAAAAGAGACCCAGTACTTC. Translating it yields CAISEPGETSGRKETQYF.

The chain couples TRBV7-2 to TRBJ2-7; D is possibly TRBD2 (5 bases). The CDR3 has 14 amino acids. Trimming stripped 4 bases from V and 2 bases from J, with 12 bases between. Germline V lookup: CDR1 SGHTA, CDR2 FQGNSA. CDR3 amino acids: CASSSGLSAYEQYF. In DNA form, the CDR3 reads TGTGCCAGCAGCTCCGGACTTTCCGCCTACGAGCAGTACTTC.